This T cell receptor (beta chain) was identified during a study of OX40 agonist ivuxolimab in advanced cancers. Study details: Age averaged 60 years (range about 23 to 85), and approximately 80% were male.

CDR3 length: 14 residues. Germline values: CDR1 MNHNS, CDR2 SASEGT. TCRdb's copy holds only in-frame clones and misses some; the assay was immunoSEQ multiplex PCR. The top ten hold approximately 1.5% of the sample, which has approximately 90,000 clones, approximately 88% seen once. Comment on this clone: The junction does not match germline at one end; this may be a read error.

The material was CD4+ or CD8+ T cells sorted from blood, obtained in a trial of the OX40 agonist ivuxolimab. This TCR was recovered from an adult with an advanced solid tumor such as melanoma, head and neck, liver or kidney cancer. The chain employs TRBV6-1 and TRBJ1-5; 7 positions match TRBD1. The CDR3 here is CASSEGGGYQPQHF. The DNA of the CDR3 is TGTGCCAGCAGCGAAGGAGGGGGCTATCAGCCCCAGCATTTT.